This is a list of T cell receptor beta chains from one sample in a study of graft-versus-host responses after intestinal transplantation. These receptors' targets are unknown. TCRdb's copy holds only in-frame clones and misses some; the assay was immunoSEQ multiplex PCR. This table holds 100,000 or so clones, 92% found once. Sequenced here: unstimulated CD4+ T cells sorted from spleen or lymph node cells, sampled before intestinal transplant. The origin of the receptors is a human donor who received an intestinal transplant. Both conserved end residues are part of each CDR3. Each record gives: J gene, D gene, clone size, V gene, CDR3 DNA, CDR3 protein. D genes are given only for firm matches. Expanded clones are given a class, and other clones once, few, many or no size at all.

J gene: TRBJ2-3; D gene: -; clone size: once; V gene: TRBV6-5; CDR3 DNA: TGTGCCAGCAGTTACCGGAGGGAGGATACGCAGTATTTT; CDR3 protein: CASSYRREDTQYF
J gene: TRBJ1-1; D gene: -; clone size: once; V gene: TRBV4-1; CDR3 DNA: TGCGCCAGCAGCCAAGTCGGTAGCAGGAGGGACACTGAAGCTTTCTTT; CDR3 protein: CASSQVGSRRDTEAFF
J gene: TRBJ2-7; D gene: TRBD1; clone size: -; V gene: TRBV5-1; CDR3 DNA: TGCGCCAGCAGCCAGGACAGGGGCAACGTACGCTACGAGCAGTACTTC; CDR3 protein: CASSQDRGNVRYEQYF
J gene: TRBJ2-7; D gene: -; clone size: -; V gene: TRBV5-1; CDR3 DNA: TGCGCCAGCAGCTCCGGGACTTTTGTCTCCTACGAGCAGTACTTC; CDR3 protein: CASSSGTFVSYEQYF
J gene: TRBJ1-5; D gene: -; clone size: -; V gene: TRBV15; CDR3 DNA: TGTGCCACCAGCAGAGATCATCCCGGGGGGAATCAGCCCCAGCATTTT; CDR3 protein: CATSRDHPGGNQPQHF
J gene: TRBJ1-2; D gene: TRBD1; clone size: few; V gene: TRBV9; CDR3 DNA: TGTGCCAGCAGCCCCACAGGGGGATATGGCTACACCTTC; CDR3 protein: CASSPTGGYGYTF
J gene: TRBJ1-2; D gene: -; clone size: -; V gene: TRBV28; CDR3 DNA: TGTGCCAGCAGCAATCGACAGGGCTACACCTTC; CDR3 protein: CASSNRQGYTF
J gene: TRBJ2-1; D gene: TRBD2; clone size: -; V gene: TRBV7-2; CDR3 DNA: TGTGCCAGCAGCCCGGGACTAGCGGACTACAATGAGCAGTTCTTC; CDR3 protein: CASSPGLADYNEQFF
J gene: TRBJ1-2; D gene: -; clone size: -; V gene: TRBV6-1; CDR3 DNA: TGTGCCAGCAGTGAAGCGCGGGGGGGCGCCTATGGCTACACCTTC; CDR3 protein: CASSEARGGAYGYTF
J gene: TRBJ2-5; D gene: -; clone size: -; V gene: TRBV30; CDR3 DNA: TGTGCCTGGAACAGGGGAGCGGGTCAAGAGACCCAGTACTTC; CDR3 protein: CAWNRGAGQETQYF
J gene: TRBJ2-3; D gene: TRBD2; clone size: -; V gene: TRBV5-1; CDR3 DNA: TGCGCCAGCAGCTTGACTAGCGGGAGAGATACGCAGTATTTT; CDR3 protein: CASSLTSGRDTQYF
J gene: TRBJ1-6; D gene: TRBD1; clone size: -; V gene: TRBV19; CDR3 DNA: TGTGCCAGCGGAACAGGGGTAGTTTCACCCCTCCACTTT; CDR3 protein: CASGTGVVSPLHF
J gene: TRBJ2-1; D gene: TRBD1; clone size: -; V gene: TRBV10-3; CDR3 DNA: TGTGCCATCAAGAACCCGGCCAGGGGGACAAACAATGAGCAGTTCTTC; CDR3 protein: CAIKNPARGTNNEQFF
J gene: TRBJ1-2; D gene: -; clone size: once; V gene: TRBV19; CDR3 DNA: TGTGCCAGTAGTCTCACAGGATATGGCTACACCTTC; CDR3 protein: CASSLTGYGYTF
J gene: TRBJ1-1; D gene: -; clone size: -; V gene: TRBV11-2; CDR3 DNA: TGTGCCAGCAGCCCCGCGATGAACACTGAAGCTTTCTTT; CDR3 protein: CASSPAMNTEAFF
J gene: TRBJ2-2; D gene: TRBD2; clone size: -; V gene: TRBV2; CDR3 DNA: TGTGCCAGCAGTGATCAAGCGGGAGCCACCGGGGAGCTGTTTTTT; CDR3 protein: CASSDQAGATGELFF
J gene: TRBJ1-2; D gene: TRBD1; clone size: -; V gene: TRBV19; CDR3 DNA: TGTGCCAGTAGTATAACATTTCTCAGGGGGCTAGATGGCTACACCTTC; CDR3 protein: CASSITFLRGLDGYTF
J gene: TRBJ1-2; D gene: -; clone size: -; V gene: TRBV11-3; CDR3 DNA: TGTGCCAGCAGCTTTCGTACAGGGAACTATGGCTACACCTTC; CDR3 protein: CASSFRTGNYGYTF
J gene: TRBJ2-7; D gene: TRBD2; clone size: once; V gene: TRBV11-2; CDR3 DNA: TGTGCCAGCAGCTTAGTGGCGGGAGTTCGATACGAGCAGTACTTC; CDR3 protein: CASSLVAGVRYEQYF
J gene: TRBJ1-1; D gene: TRBD1; clone size: few; V gene: TRBV19; CDR3 DNA: TGTGCCAGTAGTATTCTTGGGACAGGGGTAGGTGAAGCTTTCTTT; CDR3 protein: CASSILGTGVGEAFF
J gene: TRBJ1-3; D gene: -; clone size: -; V gene: TRBV5-1; CDR3 DNA: TGCGCCAGCAGCTTGAACAGGGCCTCTTTCTCTGGAAACACCATATATTTT; CDR3 protein: CASSLNRASFSGNTIYF
J gene: TRBJ1-6; D gene: TRBD1; clone size: once; V gene: TRBV13; CDR3 DNA: TGTGCCAGCAGCCCATCCGGGACAGGGGGCTCCTATAATTCACCCCTCCACTTT; CDR3 protein: CASSPSGTGGSYNSPLHF
J gene: TRBJ2-7; D gene: TRBD2; clone size: once; V gene: TRBV5-1; CDR3 DNA: TGCGCCAGCAGCTTGGTTGGAGCGGGAGAGCGTGGCGAGCAGTACTTC; CDR3 protein: CASSLVGAGERGEQYF
J gene: TRBJ1-1; D gene: -; clone size: -; V gene: TRBV19; CDR3 DNA: TGTGCCAGTAGTATAGTAGAAACAGGGAACACTGAAGCTTTCTTT; CDR3 protein: CASSIVETGNTEAFF
J gene: TRBJ1-1; D gene: -; clone size: -; V gene: TRBV29-1; CDR3 DNA: TGCAGCGTTGTAGGCAGGATGCCTCCTATGAACACTGAAGCTTTCTTT; CDR3 protein: CSVVGRMPPMNTEAFF
J gene: TRBJ2-7; D gene: TRBD1; clone size: -; V gene: TRBV30; CDR3 DNA: TGTGCCGGGGGACAGGGGGTAGGAGAGCAGTACTTC; CDR3 protein: CAGGQGVGEQYF
J gene: TRBJ2-2; D gene: -; clone size: -; V gene: TRBV5-1; CDR3 DNA: TGCGCCAGCAGCCCTAGGAGTAGGGAGGACACCGGGGAGCTGTTTTTT; CDR3 protein: CASSPRSREDTGELFF
J gene: TRBJ1-5; D gene: -; clone size: -; V gene: TRBV4-2; CDR3 DNA: TGTGCCAGCAGCCAGGGGGACTCAACGGCTCAGCCCCAGCATTTT; CDR3 protein: CASSQGDSTAQPQHF
J gene: TRBJ2-7; D gene: TRBD1; clone size: -; V gene: TRBV27; CDR3 DNA: TGTGCCAGCAGTTTGGACAGGGGGTTTGACATCGACGAGCAGTACTTC; CDR3 protein: CASSLDRGFDIDEQYF
J gene: TRBJ2-1; D gene: -; clone size: -; V gene: TRBV30; CDR3 DNA: TGTGCCTGGAGTAGGCTAGACTCTAACAATGAGCAGTTCTTC; CDR3 protein: CAWSRLDSNNEQFF
J gene: TRBJ1-2; D gene: TRBD1; clone size: -; V gene: TRBV30; CDR3 DNA: TGTGCCTGGAGTGCAGGGGGCCCTGGCTACACCTTC; CDR3 protein: CAWSAGGPGYTF
J gene: TRBJ2-7; D gene: -; clone size: once; V gene: TRBV5-1; CDR3 DNA: TGCGCCAGCAGCTTGAACCACAGGGTATCCTACGAGCAATACTTC; CDR3 protein: CASSLNHRVSYEQYF
J gene: TRBJ2-1; D gene: -; clone size: -; V gene: TRBV5-1; CDR3 DNA: TGCGCCAGCCGGAGACTCGGCGCTCTCGAGCAGTTCTTC; CDR3 protein: CASRRLGALEQFF
J gene: TRBJ1-4; D gene: TRBD1; clone size: -; V gene: TRBV29-1; CDR3 DNA: TGCAGCGTTGAGTTGGACAGGGGGCGTGAAAAACTGTTTTTT; CDR3 protein: CSVELDRGREKLFF
J gene: TRBJ2-3; D gene: -; clone size: -; V gene: TRBV2; CDR3 DNA: TGTGCCAGCAGTCTAAGACTAGGTCCAGATACGCAGTATTTT; CDR3 protein: CASSLRLGPDTQYF
J gene: TRBJ2-5; D gene: -; clone size: -; V gene: TRBV30; CDR3 DNA: TGTGCCTCCTCTAGATCGGAGACCCAGTACTTC; CDR3 protein: CASSRSETQYF
J gene: TRBJ2-1; D gene: TRBD2; clone size: -; V gene: TRBV9; CDR3 DNA: TGTGCCAGCAGAGAAATCTTGGGGGGGGATAACTACAATGAGCAGTTCTTC; CDR3 protein: CASREILGGDNYNEQFF
J gene: TRBJ1-1; D gene: -; clone size: -; V gene: TRBV7-9; CDR3 DNA: TGTGCCAGCAGCTTAGGACAGAACACTGAAGCTTTCTTT; CDR3 protein: CASSLGQNTEAFF
J gene: TRBJ1-1; D gene: TRBD1; clone size: once; V gene: TRBV7-2; CDR3 DNA: TGTGCCAGCAGTAGACAGGGGGCGGCCACTGAAGCTTTCTTT; CDR3 protein: CASSRQGAATEAFF
J gene: TRBJ1-1; D gene: -; clone size: -; V gene: TRBV5-6; CDR3 DNA: TGTGCCAGCAGCTTGGGGGCCGCAGGGACAACTACTGAAGCTTTCTTT; CDR3 protein: CASSLGAAGTTTEAFF
J gene: TRBJ2-2; D gene: TRBD1; clone size: -; V gene: TRBV30; CDR3 DNA: TGTGCCTGGAGTCCCCAGATGTCGGGACAGGGTGTACGTAGGACCGGGGAGCTGTTTTTT; CDR3 protein: CAWSPQMSGQGVRRTGELFF
J gene: TRBJ1-6; D gene: -; clone size: -; V gene: TRBV28; CDR3 DNA: TGTGCCAGCAGTTTGCCCGAGTCACCCCTCCACTTT; CDR3 protein: CASSLPESPLHF
J gene: TRBJ1-1; D gene: -; clone size: once; V gene: TRBV7-7; CDR3 DNA: TGTGCCAGCAGCTTATCAGGGCAGAACACTGAAGCTTTCTTT; CDR3 protein: CASSLSGQNTEAFF
J gene: TRBJ2-7; D gene: -; clone size: -; V gene: TRBV15; CDR3 DNA: TGTGCCACCAGCAGGTTCGACCGGGACTCCTACGAGCAGTACTTC; CDR3 protein: CATSRFDRDSYEQYF
J gene: TRBJ2-5; D gene: TRBD1; clone size: -; V gene: TRBV14; CDR3 DNA: TGTGCCAGCAGCGACCTGGACAGGGGTAGTGTACAGACCCAGTACTTC; CDR3 protein: CASSDLDRGSVQTQYF
J gene: TRBJ1-6; D gene: -; clone size: few; V gene: TRBV4-1; CDR3 DNA: TGCGCCAGCAGCCAAGATCTGGGGGGGAATTCCTATAATTCACCCCTCCACTTT; CDR3 protein: CASSQDLGGNSYNSPLHF
J gene: TRBJ1-4; D gene: -; clone size: -; V gene: TRBV9; CDR3 DNA: TGTGCCAGCAGCGTAGGCAACAGGGTTATCGAAAAACTGTTTTTT; CDR3 protein: CASSVGNRVIEKLFF
J gene: TRBJ1-2; D gene: TRBD1; clone size: once; V gene: TRBV6-5; CDR3 DNA: TGTGCCAGCAGTTCCAGGGGGTACTATGGCTACACCTTC; CDR3 protein: CASSSRGYYGYTF
J gene: TRBJ1-2; D gene: TRBD1; clone size: -; V gene: TRBV6-5; CDR3 DNA: TGTGCCAGCAGTTATGGGACAGGGGGAGGCTATGGCTACACCTTC; CDR3 protein: CASSYGTGGGYGYTF
J gene: TRBJ2-1; D gene: TRBD1; clone size: -; V gene: TRBV5-1; CDR3 DNA: TGCGCCAGCAGAGCTGCCGGGACAGGTTACAATGAGCAGTTCTTC; CDR3 protein: CASRAAGTGYNEQFF
J gene: TRBJ2-3; D gene: TRBD1; clone size: once; V gene: TRBV7-9; CDR3 DNA: TGTGCCAGCAGCTTAGGACAGGGGCCGGATACGCAGTATTTT; CDR3 protein: CASSLGQGPDTQYF
J gene: TRBJ2-5; D gene: -; clone size: -; V gene: TRBV11-3; CDR3 DNA: TGTGCCAGCAGCGGACAGCAAGAGACCCAGTACTTC; CDR3 protein: CASSGQQETQYF
J gene: TRBJ2-2; D gene: TRBD2; clone size: -; V gene: TRBV9; CDR3 DNA: TGTGCCAGCGAGCGGGGGTTCACCGGGGAGCTGTTTTTT; CDR3 protein: CASERGFTGELFF